This TCR beta chain stems from a study of T cells expressing NK-cell markers. About the study: Sorted CD3+CD56+NKG2C+, CD3+CD56+NKG2C- and CD3+CD56-NKG2C+ T cells supplied TCR beta repertoires.

TCRdb re-called the 5' RACE reads and catalogs CDR3 proteins one per entry, DNA excluded. Recorded here are some 500,000 distinct CDR3 sequences; the top ten clones represent approximately 1.4%. CDR3 size: 15 residues. Germline CDR1 is GTSNPN and CDR2 is SVGIG (reference sequence). Material for sequencing was blood T cells: a sorted CD56 or NKG2C T cell subset, CD4+ or CD8+ T cells, or bulk PBMC T cells (not recorded which). The clonotype comes from a woman aged 50 to 60 in good health. J is TRBJ2-3 and V is TRBV30; the D gene TCRdb calls, TRBD2, cannot be checked with no DNA. The CDR3 loop is CAWSVRRGPTDTQYF.